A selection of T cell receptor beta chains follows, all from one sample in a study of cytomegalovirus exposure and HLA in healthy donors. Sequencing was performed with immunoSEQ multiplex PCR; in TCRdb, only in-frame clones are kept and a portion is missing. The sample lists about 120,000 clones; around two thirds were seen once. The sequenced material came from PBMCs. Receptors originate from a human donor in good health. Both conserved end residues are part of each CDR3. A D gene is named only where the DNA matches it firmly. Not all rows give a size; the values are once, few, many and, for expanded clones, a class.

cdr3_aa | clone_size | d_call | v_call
CATSRDQGRGYEQYF | NA | NA | TRBV15
CASGKATSGRNEQFF | once | TRBD2 | TRBV19
CASDGGTRGQETQYF | NA | TRBD2 | TRBV5-1
CASSLSGGTRTQYF | NA | TRBD2 | TRBV28
CASRGTGTGELFF | NA | TRBD1 | TRBV6-4
CASSPETRGLSYGYTF | NA | NA | TRBV18
CASGPGPEVEPQHF | NA | NA | TRBV6-1
CASSEVRGTEAFF | once | NA | TRBV6-1
CAISTGEWEQFF | NA | TRBD1 | TRBV10-3
CASSPRRGLSDTQYF | few | NA | TRBV7-9
CASSVASEQFF | NA | NA | TRBV9
CASSVRVPSYGNEQFF | NA | NA | TRBV6-1
CAWSVGGTGNTEAFF | NA | TRBD1 | TRBV30
CASSSGGGPGDTEAFF | few | NA | TRBV9
CASSLAHKSSGANVLTF | NA | NA | TRBV7-2
CAISATGPGQVNTGELFF | NA | TRBD1 | TRBV10-3
CAWSQQGTINEKLFF | NA | TRBD1 | TRBV30
CASSLGRNQPQHF | NA | NA | TRBV28
CASSEASSYEQYF | NA | NA | TRBV6-1
CASTQAQGGEQYF | NA | NA | TRBV6-5
CASSLKGTAMNTEAFF | once | TRBD1 | TRBV5-1
CASSLEQGDSPLHF | NA | TRBD1 | TRBV5-1
CASSPSRQGPSAFF | NA | TRBD1 | TRBV14
CASSLGGQDRLEKLFF | NA | TRBD1 | TRBV27
CASTGNSNQPQHF | NA | NA | TRBV28
CASSLDRVRDTGELFF | few | TRBD1 | TRBV7-7
CASSVVPRQGGGTGELFF | NA | TRBD1 | TRBV9
CASRRTAPNTEAFF | NA | NA | TRBV19
CASSIGTGVAGELFF | NA | TRBD1 | TRBV6-1
CASSSRTSGSSEQFF | NA | TRBD2 | TRBV7-6
CASSLADSANTEAFF | few | NA | TRBV5-6
CASSTRTANYGYTF | NA | NA | TRBV2
CASSQAPSGSPDTQYF | NA | TRBD2 | TRBV4-1